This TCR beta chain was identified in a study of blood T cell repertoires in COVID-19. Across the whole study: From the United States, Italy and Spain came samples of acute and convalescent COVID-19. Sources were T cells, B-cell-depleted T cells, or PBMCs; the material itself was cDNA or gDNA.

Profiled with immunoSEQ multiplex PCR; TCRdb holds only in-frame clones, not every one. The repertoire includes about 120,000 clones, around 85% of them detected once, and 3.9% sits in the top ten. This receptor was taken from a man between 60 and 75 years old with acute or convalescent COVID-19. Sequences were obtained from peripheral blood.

CDR3 sequence (DNA): TGCAGTGCTAGAGATGAGGGTTTGGCTTTCTTT. This codes for CSARDEGLAFF. The chain has TRBV20-1 and TRBJ1-1; D not resolved. The length of the CDR3 is 11 residues. Germline CDR1 and CDR2: DFQATT and SNEGSKA (reference sequence). The V end was cut by 0 bases, the J end by 11 bases, with 10 bases between.